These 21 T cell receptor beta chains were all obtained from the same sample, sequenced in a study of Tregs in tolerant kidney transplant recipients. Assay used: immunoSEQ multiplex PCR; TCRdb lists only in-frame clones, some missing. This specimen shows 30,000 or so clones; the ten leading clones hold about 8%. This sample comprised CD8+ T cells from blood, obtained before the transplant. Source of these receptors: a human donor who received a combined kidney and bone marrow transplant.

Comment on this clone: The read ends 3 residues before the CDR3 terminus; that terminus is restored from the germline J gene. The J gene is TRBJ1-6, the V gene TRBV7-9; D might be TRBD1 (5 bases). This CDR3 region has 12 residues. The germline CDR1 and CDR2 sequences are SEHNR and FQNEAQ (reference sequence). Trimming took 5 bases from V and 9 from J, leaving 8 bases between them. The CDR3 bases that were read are TGTGCCAGCAGCGGGGCAGGTTCACCC. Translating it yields CASSGAGSP. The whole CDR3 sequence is CASSGAGSPLHF.

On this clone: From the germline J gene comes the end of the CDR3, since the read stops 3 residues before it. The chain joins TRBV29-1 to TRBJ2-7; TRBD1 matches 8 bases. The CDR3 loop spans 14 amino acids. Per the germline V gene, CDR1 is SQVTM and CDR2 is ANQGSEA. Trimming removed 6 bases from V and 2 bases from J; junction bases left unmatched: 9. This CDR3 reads CSVTGQASPYEQYF. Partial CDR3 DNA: TGCAGCGTGACGGGACAGGCATCGCCCTACGAG.

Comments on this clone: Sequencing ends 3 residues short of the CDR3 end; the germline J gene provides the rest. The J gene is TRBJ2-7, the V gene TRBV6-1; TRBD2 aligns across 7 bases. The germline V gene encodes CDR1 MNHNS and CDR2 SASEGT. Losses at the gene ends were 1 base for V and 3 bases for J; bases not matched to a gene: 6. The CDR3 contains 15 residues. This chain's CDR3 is CASSEGTSPGYEQYF. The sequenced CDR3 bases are TGTGCCAGCAGTGAAGGGACTAGTCCGGGCTACGAG.

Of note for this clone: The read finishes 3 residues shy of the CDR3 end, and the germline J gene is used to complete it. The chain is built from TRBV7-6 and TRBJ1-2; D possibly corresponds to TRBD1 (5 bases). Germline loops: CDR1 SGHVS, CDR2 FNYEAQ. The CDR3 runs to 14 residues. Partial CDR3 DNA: TGTGCCAGCAGCCAGGGTGGAGAGGGCGAAGGC. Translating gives CASSQGGEGEG. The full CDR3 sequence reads CASSQGGEGEGYTF.

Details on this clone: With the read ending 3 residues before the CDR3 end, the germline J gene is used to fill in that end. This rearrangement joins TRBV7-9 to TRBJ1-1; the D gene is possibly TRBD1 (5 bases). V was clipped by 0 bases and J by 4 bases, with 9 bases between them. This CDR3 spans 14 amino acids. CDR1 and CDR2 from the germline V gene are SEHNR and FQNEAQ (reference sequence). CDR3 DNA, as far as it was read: TGTGCCAGCAGCTTAGCGGGGGGAGGCACTGAA. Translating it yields CASSLAGGGTE. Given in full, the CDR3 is CASSLAGGGTEAFF. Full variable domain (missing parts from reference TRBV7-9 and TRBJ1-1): DTGVSQNPRHKITKRGQNVTFRCDPISEHNRLYWYRQTLGQGPEFLTYFQNEAQLEKSRLLSDRFSAERPKGSFSTLEIQRTEQGDSAMYLCASSLAGGGTEAFFGQGTRLTVV.

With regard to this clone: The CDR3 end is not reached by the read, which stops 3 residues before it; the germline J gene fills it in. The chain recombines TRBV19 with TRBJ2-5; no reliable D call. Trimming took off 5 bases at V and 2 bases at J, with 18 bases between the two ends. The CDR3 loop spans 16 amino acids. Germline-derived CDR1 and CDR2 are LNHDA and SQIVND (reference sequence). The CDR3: CASSVTLGYLQETQYF. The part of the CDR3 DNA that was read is TGTGCCAGTAGTGTTACTCTAGGATACCTTCAAGAGACC.

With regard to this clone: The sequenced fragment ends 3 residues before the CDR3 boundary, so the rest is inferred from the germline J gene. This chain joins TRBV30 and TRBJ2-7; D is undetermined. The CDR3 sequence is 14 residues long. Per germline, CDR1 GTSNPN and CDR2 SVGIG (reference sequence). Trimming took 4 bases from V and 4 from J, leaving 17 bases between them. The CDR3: CAWTESHTPYEQYF. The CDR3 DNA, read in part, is TGTGCCTGGACTGAAAGTCACACCCCGTACGAG. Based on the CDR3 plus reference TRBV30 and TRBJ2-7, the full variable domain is SQTIHQWPATLVQPVGSPLSLECTVEGTSNPNLYWYRQAAGRGLQLLFYSVGIGQISSEVPQNLSASRPQDRQFILSSKKLLLSDSGFYLCAWTESHTPYEQYFGPGTRLTVT.

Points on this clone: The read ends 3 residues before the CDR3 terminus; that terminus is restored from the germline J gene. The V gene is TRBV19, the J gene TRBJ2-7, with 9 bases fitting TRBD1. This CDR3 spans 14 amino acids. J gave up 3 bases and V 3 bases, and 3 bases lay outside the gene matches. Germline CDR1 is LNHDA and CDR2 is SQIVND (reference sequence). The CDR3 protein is CASSMGGQGYEQYF. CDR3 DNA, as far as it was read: TGTGCCAGTAGTATGGGGGGACAGGGCTACGAG.

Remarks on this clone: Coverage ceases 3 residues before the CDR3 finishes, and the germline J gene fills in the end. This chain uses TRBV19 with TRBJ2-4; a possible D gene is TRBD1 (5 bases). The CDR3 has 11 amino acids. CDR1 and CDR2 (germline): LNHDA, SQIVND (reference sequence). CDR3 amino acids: CASSIAGFQYF. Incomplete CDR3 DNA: TGTGCCAGTAGTATCGCAGGGTTT.

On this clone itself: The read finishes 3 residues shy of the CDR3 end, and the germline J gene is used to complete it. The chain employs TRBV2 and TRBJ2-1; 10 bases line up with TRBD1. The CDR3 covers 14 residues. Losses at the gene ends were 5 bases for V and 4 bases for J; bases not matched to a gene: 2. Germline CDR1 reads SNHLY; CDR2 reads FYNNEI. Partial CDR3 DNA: TGTGCCAGCAGTAGGACAGGGGGATACAATGAG. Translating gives CASSRTGGYNE. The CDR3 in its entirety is CASSRTGGYNEQFF.

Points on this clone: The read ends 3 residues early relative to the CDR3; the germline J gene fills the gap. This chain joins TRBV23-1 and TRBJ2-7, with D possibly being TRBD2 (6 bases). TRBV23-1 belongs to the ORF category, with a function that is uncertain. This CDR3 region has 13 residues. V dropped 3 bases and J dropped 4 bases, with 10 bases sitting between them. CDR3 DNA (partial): TGCGCCAGCAGTCACCTCGGACTATACGAG. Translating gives CASSHLGLYE. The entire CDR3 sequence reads CASSHLGLYEQYF.

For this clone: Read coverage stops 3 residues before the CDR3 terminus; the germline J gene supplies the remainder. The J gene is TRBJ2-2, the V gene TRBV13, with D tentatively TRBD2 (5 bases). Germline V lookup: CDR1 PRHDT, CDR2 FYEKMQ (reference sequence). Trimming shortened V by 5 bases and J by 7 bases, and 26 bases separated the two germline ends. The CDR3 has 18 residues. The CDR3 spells CASSGPDMASREGGELFF. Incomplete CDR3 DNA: TGTGCCAGCAGCGGTCCGGATATGGCTAGCAGAGAGGGCGGGGAG.

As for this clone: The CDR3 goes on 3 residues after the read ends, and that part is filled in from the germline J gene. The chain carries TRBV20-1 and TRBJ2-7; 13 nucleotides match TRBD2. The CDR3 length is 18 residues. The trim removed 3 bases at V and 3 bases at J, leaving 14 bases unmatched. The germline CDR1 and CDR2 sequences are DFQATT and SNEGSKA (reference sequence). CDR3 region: CSASFRGLAGPRYYEQYF. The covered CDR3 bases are TGCAGTGCTAGTTTTCGGGGACTAGCGGGACCCCGCTACTACGAG.

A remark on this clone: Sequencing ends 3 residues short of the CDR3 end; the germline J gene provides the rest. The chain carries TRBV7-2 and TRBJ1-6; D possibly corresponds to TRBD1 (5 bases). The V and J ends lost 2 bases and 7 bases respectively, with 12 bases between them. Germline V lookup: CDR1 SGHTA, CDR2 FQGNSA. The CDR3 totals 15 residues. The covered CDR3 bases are TGTGCCAGCAGCTTACTCCAGGGTTCGAATTCACCC. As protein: CASSLLQGSNSP. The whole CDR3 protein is CASSLLQGSNSPLHF.

CDR3 DNA (partial): TGTGCCAGTAGTATAGACTTACAGGGAGCTAACTATGGC. This translates into CASSIDLQGANYG. The whole CDR3 protein is CASSIDLQGANYGYTF. The chain joins TRBV19 to TRBJ1-2; D might be TRBD1 (6 bases). Read coverage stops 3 residues before the CDR3 terminus; the germline J gene supplies the remainder. V was cut by 0 bases and J by 0 bases, with 11 bases left in between. Germline assignment: CDR1 LNHDA and CDR2 SQIVND (reference sequence). The CDR3 runs to 16 residues. Full variable domain (missing parts from reference TRBV19 and TRBJ1-2): DGGITQSPKYLFRKEGQNVTLSCEQNLNHDAMYWYRQDPGQGLRLIYYSQIVNDFQKGDIAEGYSVSREKKESFPLTVTSAQKNPTAFYLCASSIDLQGANYGYTFGSGTRLTVV.

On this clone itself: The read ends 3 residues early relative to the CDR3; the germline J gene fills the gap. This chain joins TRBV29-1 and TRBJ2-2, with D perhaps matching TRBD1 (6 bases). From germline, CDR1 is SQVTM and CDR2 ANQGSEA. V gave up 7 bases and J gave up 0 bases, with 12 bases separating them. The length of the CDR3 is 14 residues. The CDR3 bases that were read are TGCAGCGCCCAGAGACAGGCGAACACCGGGGAG. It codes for CSAQRQANTGE. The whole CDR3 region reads CSAQRQANTGELFF.

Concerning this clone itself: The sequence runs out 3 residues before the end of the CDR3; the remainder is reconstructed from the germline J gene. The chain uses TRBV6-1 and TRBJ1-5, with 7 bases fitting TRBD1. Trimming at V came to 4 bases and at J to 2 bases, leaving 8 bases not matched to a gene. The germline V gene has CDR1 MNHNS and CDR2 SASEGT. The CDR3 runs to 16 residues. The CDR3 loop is CASSVTGASGNQPQHF. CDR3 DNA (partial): TGTGCCAGCAGTGTAACAGGGGCTTCGGGCAATCAGCCC.

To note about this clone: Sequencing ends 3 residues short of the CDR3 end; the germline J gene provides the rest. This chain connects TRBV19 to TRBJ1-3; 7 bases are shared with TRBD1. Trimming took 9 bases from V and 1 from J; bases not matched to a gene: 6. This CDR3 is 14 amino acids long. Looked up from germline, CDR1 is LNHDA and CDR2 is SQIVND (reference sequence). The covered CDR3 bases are TGTGCCAGCGGGGACAGAGATTCTGGAAACACC. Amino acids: CASGDRDSGNT. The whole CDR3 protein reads CASGDRDSGNTIYF.

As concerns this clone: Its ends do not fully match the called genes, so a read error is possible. CDR3 bases read: TGTGCCAGCAGCCTAGCGGGACAGGGGGCTAGCAACGAG. Residues: CASSLAGQGASNE. The whole CDR3 region reads CASSLAGQGASNEQYF. The chain has TRBV7-6 and TRBJ2-7; TRBD1 matches at 12 bases. The read ends 3 residues early relative to the CDR3; the germline J gene fills the gap. CDR3 length: 16 amino acids. Germline assignment: CDR1 SGHVS and CDR2 FNYEAQ. The full variable domain, with the rest looked up from reference TRBV7-6 and TRBJ2-7, is GAGVSQSPRYKVTKRGQDVALRCDPISGHVSLYWYRQALGQGPEFLTYFNYEAQQDKSGLPNDRFSAERPEGSISTLTIQRTEQRDSAMYRCASSLAGQGASNEQYFGPGTRLTVT.

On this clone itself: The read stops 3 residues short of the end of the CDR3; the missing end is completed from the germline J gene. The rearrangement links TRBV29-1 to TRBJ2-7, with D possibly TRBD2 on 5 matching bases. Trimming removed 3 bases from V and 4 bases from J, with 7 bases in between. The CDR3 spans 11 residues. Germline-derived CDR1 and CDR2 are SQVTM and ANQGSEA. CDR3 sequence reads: CSVDAGYEQYF. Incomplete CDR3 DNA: TGCAGCGTTGATGCGGGTTACGAG.

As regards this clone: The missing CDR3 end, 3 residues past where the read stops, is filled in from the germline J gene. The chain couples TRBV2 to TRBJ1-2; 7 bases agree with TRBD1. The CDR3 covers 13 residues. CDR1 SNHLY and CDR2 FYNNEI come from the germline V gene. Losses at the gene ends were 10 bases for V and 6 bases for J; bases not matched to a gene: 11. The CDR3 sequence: CAIGTDSVDGYTF. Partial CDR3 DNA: TGTGCCATCGGGACAGATTCTGTCGATGGC.